Below are 18 T cell receptor beta chains sequenced from a single sample in a study of molecular identifiers for immune sequencing clone quantification. MiXCR, run by TCRdb on the PCR reads, gives a single entry per CDR3 protein. The data hold about 630,000 distinct CDR3 sequences, with around 25% observed a single time. Sequenced: naive CD8+ T cells from blood, with Jurkat cell RNA spiked in. Indicated subset: FACS-sorted CD8+CD4-CCR7+CD45RA+ naive T cells. The receptors originated from a human donor in good health. Some libraries in this study had Jurkat cell RNA spiked in.

The chain joins TRBV13 to TRBJ2-1; 12 positions match TRBD2. The CDR3 is 15 amino acids. Per the germline V gene, CDR1 is PRHDT and CDR2 is FYEKMQ (reference sequence). V was pared by 4 bases and J by 12 bases, with 10 bases of the junction left unmatched. CDR3 residues: CASSSLAGGRYGQFF. The CDR3 DNA reads as TGTGCCAGCAGCTCTCTAGCGGGAGGGCGTTATGGGCAGTTCTTC. The full variable domain, completed using reference TRBV13 and TRBJ2-1, is AAGVIQSPRHLIKEKRETATLKCYPIPRHDTVYWYQQGPGQDPQFLISFYEKMQSDKGSIPDRFSAQQFSDYHSELNMSSLELGDSALYFCASSSLAGGRYGQFFGPGTRLTVL.

On this clonotype itself: The CDR3 does not close with the conserved phenylalanine or tryptophan, likely indicating a read error. The V and J genes are TRBV12-3 or TRBV12-4 and TRBJ2-7, with 11 bases matching TRBD2. This CDR3 is built from 14 residues. The CDR3 bases are TGTGCCAGCAGACCTGGACTAGCGGGTTACGTGCAGTACATC. Translating gives CASRPGLAGYVQYI.

Only a few counts were recorded for this clonotype. The rearrangement uses TRBV20-1 and TRBJ2-7; tentatively, D is TRBD2 (5 bases). CDR1 and CDR2 from the germline V gene are DFQATT and SNEGSKA (reference sequence). The CDR3 spans 14 residues. V lost 5 bases to trimming and J lost 1 base, with 15 bases between them. The CDR3 DNA reads TGCAGTGCTGGGAGCGCTGACCTGTCCTACGAGCAGTACTTC. Translating it yields CSAGSADLSYEQYF.

J is TRBJ2-7 and V is TRBV6-6; 9 bases are shared with TRBD2. The V gene end was trimmed by 5 bases and the J gene end by 0 bases; junction bases not matched to a gene: 8. Germline V gene sequence: CDR1 MNHNY, CDR2 SVGAGI (reference sequence). This CDR3 contains 16 residues. Written as DNA, the CDR3 is TGTGCCAGCAGTCCTTTTCTAGCGGGGAGCTCCTACGAGCAGTACTTC. The encoded protein is CASSPFLAGSSYEQYF.

This clonotype was detected only a few times. CDR3: CAWSRASYEQYF. The CDR3 nucleotides read TGTGCCTGGAGTCGGGCCTCCTACGAGCAGTACTTC. The chain has TRBV30 and TRBJ2-7; unclear D gene. Germline V gene lookup returns CDR1 GTSNPN and CDR2 SVGIG (reference sequence). The CDR3 has 12 amino acids. V was pared by 2 bases and J by 0 bases, with 5 bases between. The complete variable domain, with remaining parts taken from reference TRBV30 and TRBJ2-7, reads SQTIHQWPATLVQPVGSPLSLECTVEGTSNPNLYWYRQAAGRGLQLLFYSVGIGQISSEVPQNLSASRPQDRQFILSSKKLLLSDSGFYLCAWSRASYEQYFGPGTRLTVT.

This clonotype was seen repeatedly, ten times or more. CDR3 DNA: TGTGCCTGGGAAGGGGGAGACTGGGAGACCCAGTACTTC. This codes for CAWEGGDWETQYF. This chain uses TRBV30 with TRBJ2-5, with D possibly being TRBD1 (6 bases). Germline-derived CDR1 and CDR2 are GTSNPN and SVGIG (reference sequence). Trimming took 5 bases from V and 5 from J, leaving 15 bases between them. This CDR3 has 13 amino acids. The whole variable domain, filled in from reference TRBV30 and TRBJ2-5, reads SQTIHQWPATLVQPVGSPLSLECTVEGTSNPNLYWYRQAAGRGLQLLFYSVGIGQISSEVPQNLSASRPQDRQFILSSKKLLLSDSGFYLCAWEGGDWETQYFGPGTRLLVL.

This clonotype has only one observation. The chain recombines TRBV2 with TRBJ2-7; tentatively, D is TRBD1 (6 bases). The germline CDR1 and CDR2 sequences are SNHLY and FYNNEI. The CDR3 runs to 18 residues. Trimming cost V 5 bases and J 4 bases, with 27 bases left between them. CDR3 DNA: TGTGCCAGCAGTTCCAGAGCCGCTCAACAGGGAATTGGTTACGAGCAGTACTTC. Amino acids: CASSSRAAQQGIGYEQYF.

Comments on this clonotype: This may come from a read error, since a much larger clone is one base off. This chain uses TRBV7-9 with TRBJ2-7; D might be TRBD2 (6 bases). This CDR3 has 13 amino acids. V was pared by 8 bases and J by 0 bases, with 11 bases between. Per the germline V gene, CDR1 is SEHNR and CDR2 is FQNEAQ (reference sequence). The CDR3 DNA follows: TGTGCCAGCCGGGGACTGAGCTCCTACGAGCAGTACTTC. Residues: CASRGLSSYEQYF.

About this clonotype itself: Just one base apart from a much larger clone, this may be a read error. The rearrangement links TRBV20-1 to TRBJ2-3, with 8 bases lining up with TRBD2. CDR1 is DFQATT, CDR2 SNEGSKA, per germline (reference sequence). The CDR3 contains 14 residues. With 5 bases clipped from V and 6 bases from J, the junction kept 10 bases outside the gene matches. CDR3 sequence (DNA): TGCAGTGCTGAACCGGGACTAGTTTTCGATACGCAGTATTTT. Translation gives CSAEPGLVFDTQYF.

Ten or more counts support this clonotype. The chain links TRBV13 to TRBJ1-1; no reliable D call. Trimming left V 4 bases short and J 2 bases short, with 11 bases between. The CDR3 runs 14 residues. In germline, CDR1 is PRHDT, CDR2 FYEKMQ (reference sequence). CDR3: CASSSGNSNTEAFF. In DNA, the CDR3 is TGTGCCAGCAGCTCTGGTAACAGTAACACTGAAGCTTTCTTT.

This clonotype was picked up a small number of times. The J gene is TRBJ2-7, the V gene TRBV7-6, with 7 nucleotides matching TRBD1. With 5 bases clipped from V and 0 bases from J, the junction kept 7 bases outside the gene matches. The CDR3 has 15 amino acids. Germline CDR1 and CDR2: SGHVS and FNYEAQ. The CDR3 DNA reads as TGTGCCAGCAGCCCTGGACAGGCATTCTCCTACGAGCAGTACTTC. It encodes CASSPGQAFSYEQYF.

This clonotype was observed a handful of times. This chain uses TRBV9 with TRBJ1-2; D is unclear. Trimming removed 5 bases from V and 0 bases from J, with 14 bases in between. From germline, CDR1 is SGDLS and CDR2 YYNGEE. This CDR3 is built from 15 residues. This CDR3 reads CASRSYSTPNYGYTF. The CDR3 DNA follows: TGTGCCAGCAGGTCCTATAGTACACCTAACTATGGCTACACCTTC.

This clonotype showed up just a few times. The chain links TRBV27 to TRBJ2-7; the match to TRBD2 covers 14 bases. The trim removed 5 bases at V and 6 bases at J, leaving 6 bases unmatched. Per the germline V gene, CDR1 is MNHEY and CDR2 is SMNVEV (reference sequence). The CDR3 contains 15 residues. This chain's CDR3 is CASSQTSGRATEQYF. In DNA, the CDR3 is TGTGCCAGCAGTCAGACTAGCGGGAGGGCGACCGAGCAGTACTTC.

J is TRBJ1-2 and V is TRBV4-3; 7 nucleotides align to TRBD1. The CDR3 runs to 15 residues. Unmatched junction bases numbered 7, after V lost 2 bases and J lost 4 bases. CDR1 is LGHNA and CDR2 is YSLEER in the germline V gene. The CDR3 reads CASSQFTGASYGYTF. The CDR3 nucleotides are TGCGCCAGCAGCCAATTTACAGGGGCGAGCTATGGCTACACCTTC.

The sample holds a few counts of this clonotype. V gene TRBV28 combines with J gene TRBJ2-1; D is unclear. Per the germline V gene, CDR1 is MDHEN and CDR2 is SYDVKM. The CDR3 has 13 residues. The V end was cut by 5 bases, the J end by 3 bases, with 8 bases between. Here the CDR3 reads CASSPQVYNEQFF. The CDR3 DNA is TGTGCCAGCAGTCCTCAGGTCTACAATGAGCAGTTCTTC.

This clonotype was counted many times. The chain joins TRBV12-5 to TRBJ2-3; 10 bases fit TRBD2. The CDR3 is 17 amino acids. V shed 3 bases, J shed 2 bases, and the junction held 8 bases outside the gene matches. The germline CDR1 and CDR2 sequences are LGHNT and FRNRAP. The CDR3 spells CASGFPSSGGPTDTQYF. The CDR3 DNA follows: TGTGCTAGTGGTTTCCCCTCTAGCGGGGGCCCCACAGATACGCAGTATTTT.

This clonotype was counted ten times or more. V is TRBV9 and J is TRBJ2-3; D gene uncertain. Germline CDR1 and CDR2: SGDLS and YYNGEE. The CDR3 runs to 15 residues. The V end lost 3 bases, the J end lost 3 bases, and 14 bases lay between the germline ends. Written as DNA, the CDR3 is TGTGCCAGCAGCGATGGGAAGGGTTCAACAGATACGCAGTATTTT. This codes for CASSDGKGSTDTQYF. Full variable domain (outside the CDR3, taken from reference TRBV9 and TRBJ2-3): DSGVTQTPKHLITATGQRVTLRCSPRSGDLSVYWYQQSLDQGLQFLIQYYNGEERAKGNILERFSAQQFPDLHSELNLSSLELGDSALYFCASSDGKGSTDTQYFGPGTRLTVL.

In nucleotides, the CDR3 is TGTGCCACCCAGGACAGGATAAATGAAAAACTGTTTTTT. This codes for CATQDRINEKLFF. The chain carries TRBV27 and TRBJ1-4; 7 bases are a match to TRBD1. Germline CDR1 is MNHEY and CDR2 is SMNVEV (reference sequence). This CDR3 is built from 13 residues. V trimming: 10 bases; J trimming: 5 bases; junction bases outside the gene matches: 7.